This T cell receptor (beta chain) emerged from a study of T-cell memory formation after mild COVID-19 (dated by TCRdb to the early 2020s). About the study as a whole: TCR sequence clusters from the two donors were found to be largely donor specific. In two donors, T-cell clones that expanded and contracted after mild COVID-19 were followed by sequencing TCRalpha and TCRbeta repertoires longitudinally. The cohort was made up of two young adult volunteers, one female and one male, who were previously healthy. What the authors observed across the whole study: The study covered only a couple of mild cases, and larger cohorts including severe cases with pre-infection samples were considered necessary. Contracting CD4+ clones were found mainly in CM and EM memory subsets, while CD8+ clones were enriched in EMRA. Balanced CD4/CD8 phenotypes were observed for clones contracting from day 15 to 85, whereas a bias towards CD4+ was observed for a second wave of clones expanding from day 15 to 37. The detection of some responding clones in pre-infection memory suggests that pre-existing cross-reactive memory T cells joined the SARS-CoV-2 response. The second-wave clones that peaked on day 37 were not confirmed to be SARS-CoV-2 specific.

Ficoll-Paque density gradient centrifugation was used to isolate PBMCs. This clonotype was recorded many times. Its antigen is unknown. It has no much larger one-base neighbor in the sample; base qualities were not kept. These reads were obtained on an Illumina NovaSeq 6000. cDNA libraries for TCRalpha and TCRbeta were prepared by 5'RACE using constant-segment primers, with sample barcodes and unique molecular identifiers added. RNA was extracted from every sample with Trizol reagent. Libraries were amplified in two PCR steps, with a second sample barcode and Illumina TruSeq adapters added in the second step. The libraries were sequenced on an Illumina NovaSeq using 2 x 150 bp paired-end reads. Turning to the authors' computational methods: Reads were demultiplexed and collapsed into UMI-guided consensus sequences with migec v1.2.7. Using mixcr v2.1.11, UMI consensuses were aligned to TRA and TRB V and J templates and then assembled into clonotypes. Clonotypes were classified as expanded or contracted when called significant by both edgeR and NoisET, with noise models trained on biological replicates. For edgeR calls, the thresholds were a false discovery rate-adjusted p below 0.01 and a log2 fold-change of 1. As an exploratory analysis of dynamics, max-normalized trajectories of the 1000 most abundant clonotypes were examined with PCA combined with hierarchical clustering. Separately sequenced CD4+ and CD8+ repertoires were used to assign a CD4 or CD8 phenotype to each responding clone. TCRdb ran its own pipeline on the public reads, namely fastp trimming at Q25 and MiXCR clone calling, and kept in-frame beta chains. Identical CDR3 proteins give one entry, which carries the most common genes and DNA. These V and J calls rely on TCRdb rather than the paper's analysis. The table for this sample lists almost 35,000 distinct CDR3 sequences; about 7.7% of them were counted only once. Roughly 29% of the sample is in the top ten clones.

Source material: PBMCs or a T cell subset sorted from them (not recorded which). The source of this sequence is a man aged 18 to 30 who had mild COVID-19 (a few samples of this study predate the infection). The sample titles of this study are shuffled in the database, so cell type and time point are left out; the donor was told from shared clones.

The CDR3 has the sequence CSARDLGEDTGELFF. The sequence in DNA is TGCAGTGCTAGAGATCTAGGGGAGGACACCGGGGAGCTGTTTTTT. The rearranged segments are TRBV20-1 and TRBJ2-2; TRBD2 might be the D gene, on 6 matching bases. CDR1 DFQATT and CDR2 SNEGSKA were looked up in the germline V gene (reference sequence). From cysteine to phenylalanine, the CDR3 is 15 amino acids long. Here the CDR3 DNA is all that survives: 45 bases in frame from base 1. V is pared back by 0 bases and J by 3 bases, with 11 bases lying between the germline termini.